This is a list of T cell receptor beta chains from one sample in a study of CD8 T cells in ankylosing spondylitis. TCRdb re-analysed the 5' RACE reads in MiXCR, keeping a single row per CDR3 protein. The sample includes about 18,000 distinct CDR3 sequences, 8.2% of them seen just once. Sequenced input: blood. Source of these receptors: a male donor with ankylosing spondylitis or in good health (not recorded which). CDR3s include the opening cysteine and the closing phenylalanine or tryptophan. Each record gives: CDR3 protein, CDR3 DNA, J gene, D gene, V gene, clone size. D genes are given only for firm matches. Only part of the rows carry a size: once, few, many, or a class if the clone is expanded.

cdr3_aa: CASSSRPEGETQYF; cdr3_nt: TGTGCCAGCAGCTCGCGACCCGAGGGGGAGACCCAGTACTTC; j_call: TRBJ2-5; d_call: -; v_call: TRBV9; clone_size: many
cdr3_aa: CASSLLAGAGGELFF; cdr3_nt: TGCGCCAGCAGCTTGCTAGCGGGAGCTGGCGGGGAGCTGTTTTTT; j_call: TRBJ2-2; d_call: TRBD2; v_call: TRBV5-1; clone_size: many
cdr3_aa: CASRGLGGAGETQYF; cdr3_nt: TGTGCCAGCCGGGGCCTCGGGGGGGCCGGTGAGACCCAGTACTTC; j_call: TRBJ2-5; d_call: TRBD2; v_call: TRBV28; clone_size: many
cdr3_aa: CSARISGANVLTF; cdr3_nt: TGCAGTGCTAGAATCTCTGGGGCCAACGTCCTGACTTTC; j_call: TRBJ2-6; d_call: -; v_call: TRBV20-1; clone_size: many
cdr3_aa: CASSQRPGEGEAFF; cdr3_nt: TGCGCCAGCAGCCAAAGGCCAGGGGAAGGTGAAGCTTTCTTT; j_call: TRBJ1-1; d_call: -; v_call: TRBV5-1; clone_size: many
cdr3_aa: CASSTRQGARGYTF; cdr3_nt: TGTGCCAGCAGCACAAGACAGGGGGCGCGGGGCTACACCTTC; j_call: TRBJ1-2; d_call: TRBD1; v_call: TRBV7-2; clone_size: few
cdr3_aa: CASSNQGARRYTF; cdr3_nt: TGTGCCAGCAGTAATCAGGGGGCTCGGCGCTACACCTTC; j_call: TRBJ1-2; d_call: TRBD1; v_call: TRBV12-3/TRBV12-4; clone_size: -
cdr3_aa: CASSLEVSEQFF; cdr3_nt: TGTGCCAGCAGCTTGGAGGTGAGTGAGCAGTTCTTC; j_call: TRBJ2-1; d_call: -; v_call: TRBV5-5; clone_size: many
cdr3_aa: CSVEYGYGNEQYF; cdr3_nt: TGCAGCGTTGAATACGGCTACGGGAACGAGCAGTACTTC; j_call: TRBJ2-7; d_call: -; v_call: TRBV29-1; clone_size: -
cdr3_aa: CSVAQGAETEAFF; cdr3_nt: TGCAGCGTCGCTCAGGGGGCTGAGACTGAAGCTTTCTTT; j_call: TRBJ1-1; d_call: TRBD1; v_call: TRBV29-1; clone_size: many
cdr3_aa: CASSSITSETQYF; cdr3_nt: TGCGCCAGCAGCTCGATAACTAGTGAGACCCAGTACTTC; j_call: TRBJ2-5; d_call: -; v_call: TRBV5-1; clone_size: few
cdr3_aa: CAWSRGGSGNYGYTF; cdr3_nt: TGTGCCTGGAGTCGAGGAGGGTCCGGGAACTATGGCTACACCTTC; j_call: TRBJ1-2; d_call: -; v_call: TRBV30; clone_size: -
cdr3_aa: CASSLLSWKKDNEQFF; cdr3_nt: TGTGCCAGCAGCCTACTGTCCTGGAAGAAGGACAATGAGCAGTTCTTC; j_call: TRBJ2-1; d_call: -; v_call: TRBV7-9; clone_size: many
cdr3_aa: CASSWIISGETQYF; cdr3_nt: TGTGCCAGCAGCTGGATCATTAGTGGGGAGACCCAGTACTTC; j_call: TRBJ2-5; d_call: -; v_call: TRBV7-9; clone_size: many
cdr3_aa: CSASLVGGESYEQYF; cdr3_nt: TGCAGTGCTAGTTTGGTGGGAGGAGAGTCCTACGAGCAGTACTTC; j_call: TRBJ2-7; d_call: -; v_call: TRBV20-1; clone_size: -
cdr3_aa: CSVVAGGPDTQYF; cdr3_nt: TGCAGCGTTGTTGCGGGAGGGCCCGATACGCAGTATTTT; j_call: TRBJ2-3; d_call: TRBD2; v_call: TRBV29-1; clone_size: few
cdr3_aa: CASSFQVNTEAFF; cdr3_nt: TGTGCCAGCAGCTTTCAGGTGAACACTGAAGCTTTCTTT; j_call: TRBJ1-1; d_call: -; v_call: TRBV14; clone_size: many
cdr3_aa: CASGETQYF; cdr3_nt: TGTGCCAGCGGAGAGACCCAGTACTTC; j_call: TRBJ2-5; d_call: -; v_call: TRBV25-1; clone_size: many
cdr3_aa: CASSQARQSNIQYF; cdr3_nt: TGCGCCAGCAGCCAGGCTAGACAGTCGAACATTCAGTACTTC; j_call: TRBJ2-4; d_call: -; v_call: TRBV4-1; clone_size: many
cdr3_aa: CASSPKWTAGTEAFF; cdr3_nt: TGTGCCAGCAGTCCTAAATGGACAGCGGGGACTGAAGCTTTCTTT; j_call: TRBJ1-1; d_call: -; v_call: TRBV28; clone_size: many
cdr3_aa: CASSFVSAANTGELFF; cdr3_nt: TGTGCCAGCAGTTTTGTATCGGCAGCGAACACCGGGGAGCTGTTTTTT; j_call: TRBJ2-2; d_call: -; v_call: TRBV12-3/TRBV12-4; clone_size: many
cdr3_aa: CSARPGPQPQHF; cdr3_nt: TGCAGTGCACGACCGGGCCCCCAGCCCCAGCATTTT; j_call: TRBJ1-5; d_call: -; v_call: TRBV20-1; clone_size: many
cdr3_aa: CSARDRVQETQYF; cdr3_nt: TGCAGCGCCCGGGACAGGGTACAAGAGACCCAGTACTTC; j_call: TRBJ2-5; d_call: TRBD1; v_call: TRBV29-1; clone_size: medium-sized
cdr3_aa: CASSLSGGTEAFF; cdr3_nt: TGTGCCAGCAGCTTAAGTGGTGGCACTGAAGCTTTCTTT; j_call: TRBJ1-1; d_call: -; v_call: TRBV7-2; clone_size: -
cdr3_aa: CASSLNRYGGELFF; cdr3_nt: TGTGCCAGCAGCTTAAATCGTTACGGCGGGGAGCTGTTTTTT; j_call: TRBJ2-2; d_call: -; v_call: TRBV7-2; clone_size: many
cdr3_aa: CASSLVSVLDEQFF; cdr3_nt: TGTGCCAGCAGCTTAGTGTCTGTTCTGGATGAGCAGTTCTTC; j_call: TRBJ2-1; d_call: -; v_call: TRBV7-2; clone_size: -
cdr3_aa: CASSSGGAGYNEQFF; cdr3_nt: TGTGCCAGCAGTTCAGGGGGCGCGGGGTACAATGAGCAGTTCTTC; j_call: TRBJ2-1; d_call: TRBD1; v_call: TRBV28; clone_size: -
cdr3_aa: CASSRDRGHMNTEAFF; cdr3_nt: TGTGCCAGCAGTCGGGACAGGGGGCATATGAACACTGAAGCTTTCTTT; j_call: TRBJ1-1; d_call: TRBD1; v_call: TRBV6-2/TRBV6-3; clone_size: -
cdr3_aa: CASSGTSGDSYNEQFF; cdr3_nt: TGTGCCAGCAGCGGGACTAGCGGGGATTCCTACAATGAGCAGTTCTTC; j_call: TRBJ2-1; d_call: TRBD2; v_call: TRBV6-2/TRBV6-3; clone_size: -
cdr3_aa: CASSFNGETQYF; cdr3_nt: TGTGCCAGCAGTTTTAACGGAGAGACCCAGTACTTC; j_call: TRBJ2-5; d_call: -; v_call: TRBV12-3/TRBV12-4; clone_size: many
cdr3_aa: CSAPGQAHNEQFF; cdr3_nt: TGCAGTGCCCCGGGACAGGCTCACAATGAGCAGTTCTTC; j_call: TRBJ2-1; d_call: TRBD1; v_call: TRBV20-1; clone_size: many
cdr3_aa: CASSAHGTGELFF; cdr3_nt: TGTGCCAGCAGTGCCCACGGCACCGGGGAGCTGTTTTTT; j_call: TRBJ2-2; d_call: -; v_call: TRBV12-3/TRBV12-4; clone_size: few
cdr3_aa: CASSFRSGSYNEQFF; cdr3_nt: TGTGCCAGCAGCTTTCGGTCAGGGTCCTACAATGAGCAGTTCTTC; j_call: TRBJ2-1; d_call: -; v_call: TRBV5-8; clone_size: many
cdr3_aa: CSASGGTTLLSGNTIYF; cdr3_nt: TGCAGTGCTAGTGGTGGGACAACGCTCCTCTCTGGAAACACCATATATTTT; j_call: TRBJ1-3; d_call: -; v_call: TRBV20-1; clone_size: many
cdr3_aa: CASSPSGSEADTQYF; cdr3_nt: TGTGCCAGCAGCCCCAGCGGGAGCGAAGCAGATACGCAGTATTTT; j_call: TRBJ2-3; d_call: TRBD2; v_call: TRBV7-3; clone_size: few
cdr3_aa: CSVCDLDTEAFF; cdr3_nt: TGCAGCGTTTGTGATCTGGACACTGAAGCTTTCTTT; j_call: TRBJ1-1; d_call: -; v_call: TRBV29-1; clone_size: -
cdr3_aa: CASRGSLGRTYNEQFF; cdr3_nt: TGTGCCAGCCGAGGGTCTCTCGGGAGGACCTACAATGAGCAGTTCTTC; j_call: TRBJ2-1; d_call: TRBD2; v_call: TRBV6-1; clone_size: few
cdr3_aa: CASSLEIETQYF; cdr3_nt: TGCGCCAGCAGCTTGGAGATCGAGACCCAGTACTTC; j_call: TRBJ2-5; d_call: -; v_call: TRBV5-1; clone_size: few
cdr3_aa: CASSYSGPNTGELFF; cdr3_nt: TGTGCCAGCAGTTACTCGGGACCCAACACCGGGGAGCTGTTTTTT; j_call: TRBJ2-2; d_call: -; v_call: TRBV6-5; clone_size: many
cdr3_aa: CASSSLADTDTQYF; cdr3_nt: TGCGCCAGCAGCTCACTAGCAGACACAGATACGCAGTATTTT; j_call: TRBJ2-3; d_call: -; v_call: TRBV5-1; clone_size: medium-sized
cdr3_aa: CASSNYNEQFF; cdr3_nt: TGTGCCAGCAGTAACTACAATGAGCAGTTCTTC; j_call: TRBJ2-1; d_call: -; v_call: TRBV25-1; clone_size: many
cdr3_aa: CSARKGVQETQYF; cdr3_nt: TGCAGTGCTAGAAAGGGGGTCCAAGAGACCCAGTACTTC; j_call: TRBJ2-5; d_call: -; v_call: TRBV20-1; clone_size: few
cdr3_aa: CASSQRQAEGPQHF; cdr3_nt: TGTGCCAGCAGCCAAAGGCAGGCCGAGGGGCCCCAGCATTTT; j_call: TRBJ1-5; d_call: -; v_call: TRBV3-1; clone_size: many
cdr3_aa: CASSQVPGEYTEAFF; cdr3_nt: TGTGCCAGCAGCCAAGTGCCAGGGGAGTACACTGAAGCTTTCTTT; j_call: TRBJ1-1; d_call: -; v_call: TRBV4-2; clone_size: -
cdr3_aa: CSAGTSMNGELFF; cdr3_nt: TGCAGCGCCGGGACTAGCATGAACGGGGAGCTGTTTTTT; j_call: TRBJ2-2; d_call: TRBD2; v_call: TRBV29-1; clone_size: few
cdr3_aa: CASSLSGGDNEQFF; cdr3_nt: TGTGCCAGCAGCTTGTCGGGAGGGGATAATGAGCAGTTCTTC; j_call: TRBJ2-1; d_call: TRBD2; v_call: TRBV5-4; clone_size: few
cdr3_aa: CSARPVSAGRYNEQFF; cdr3_nt: TGCAGTGCTAGACCTGTATCAGCGGGGCGTTACAATGAGCAGTTCTTC; j_call: TRBJ2-1; d_call: TRBD2; v_call: TRBV20-1; clone_size: many
cdr3_aa: CASSQEGLAPYNEQFF; cdr3_nt: TGTGCCAGCAGCCAAGAAGGACTAGCCCCCTACAATGAGCAGTTCTTC; j_call: TRBJ2-1; d_call: TRBD2; v_call: TRBV3-1; clone_size: few
cdr3_aa: CASSLGPGQPGQETQYF; cdr3_nt: TGTGCCAGCAGCTTAGGGCCCGGACAGCCAGGCCAAGAGACCCAGTACTTC; j_call: TRBJ2-5; d_call: -; v_call: TRBV7-3; clone_size: few